One and the same sample provided the 2 T cell receptor beta chains below, sequenced in a study of blood T cell repertoires in COVID-19. Generated by immunoSEQ multiplex PCR, the TCRdb table keeps only in-frame clones and is missing some. Of over 150,000 clones listed, 70% to 90% were seen once; the top ten hold under 8.5%. The specimen was peripheral blood. Receptors were obtained from a woman in her fifties or sixties with COVID-19, enrolled during active disease.

The chain has TRBV5-1 and TRBJ1-3; D not resolved. V was shortened by 0 bases and J by 3 bases, with 10 bases between the two germline ends. The CDR3 extends over 15 amino acids. The germline V gene has CDR1 SGHRS and CDR2 YFSETQ. This CDR3 reads CASSLEASDGNTIYF. The CDR3 coding sequence is TGCGCCAGCAGCTTGGAGGCCAGCGATGGAAACACCATATATTTT.

J is TRBJ2-5 and V is TRBV19, with 9 nucleotides matching TRBD1. The CDR3 runs 14 residues. Germline V gene lookup returns CDR1 LNHDA and CDR2 SQIVND (reference sequence). The V and J ends lost 6 bases and 6 bases, in that order; junction bases with no gene match: 8. CDR3 nucleotides: TGTGCCAGTAGCCAAGGGACAGGGAGAAAGACCCAGTACTTC. Its translation is CASSQGTGRKTQYF. Supplemented by reference TRBV19 and TRBJ2-5, the full variable domain reads DGGITQSPKYLFRKEGQNVTLSCEQNLNHDAMYWYRQDPGQGLRLIYYSQIVNDFQKGDIAEGYSVSREKKESFPLTVTSAQKNPTAFYLCASSQGTGRKTQYFGPGTRLLVL.